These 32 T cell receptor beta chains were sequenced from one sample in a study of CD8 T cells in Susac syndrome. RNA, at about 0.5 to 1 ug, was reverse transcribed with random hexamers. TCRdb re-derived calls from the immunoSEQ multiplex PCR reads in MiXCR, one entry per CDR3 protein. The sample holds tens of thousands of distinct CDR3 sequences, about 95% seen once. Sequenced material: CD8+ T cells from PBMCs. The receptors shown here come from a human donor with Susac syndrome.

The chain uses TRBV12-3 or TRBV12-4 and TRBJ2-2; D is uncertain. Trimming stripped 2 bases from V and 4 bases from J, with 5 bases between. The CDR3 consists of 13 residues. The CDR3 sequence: CASSLTVTGELFF. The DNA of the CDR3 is TGTGCCAGCAGTTTAACGGTCACCGGGGAGCTGTTTTTT.

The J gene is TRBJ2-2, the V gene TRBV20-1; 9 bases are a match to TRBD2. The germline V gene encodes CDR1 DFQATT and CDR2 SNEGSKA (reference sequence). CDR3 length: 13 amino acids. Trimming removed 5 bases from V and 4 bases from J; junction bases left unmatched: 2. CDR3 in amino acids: CSALRGGTGELFF. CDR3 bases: TGCAGTGCTCTGCGGGGGGGCACCGGGGAGCTGTTTTTT.

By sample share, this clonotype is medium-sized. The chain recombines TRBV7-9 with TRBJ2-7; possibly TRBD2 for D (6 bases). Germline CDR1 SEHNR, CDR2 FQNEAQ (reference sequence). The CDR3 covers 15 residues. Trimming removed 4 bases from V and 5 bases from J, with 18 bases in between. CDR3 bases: TGTGCCAGCAGCTGGGGGGACCCCATCCCGGACGAGCAGTACTTC. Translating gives CASSWGDPIPDEQYF.

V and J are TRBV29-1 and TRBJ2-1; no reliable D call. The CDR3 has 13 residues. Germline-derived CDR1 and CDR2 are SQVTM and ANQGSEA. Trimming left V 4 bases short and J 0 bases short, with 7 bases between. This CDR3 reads CSVGSGSYNEQFF. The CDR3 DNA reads TGCAGCGTTGGGTCGGGCTCCTACAATGAGCAGTTCTTC.

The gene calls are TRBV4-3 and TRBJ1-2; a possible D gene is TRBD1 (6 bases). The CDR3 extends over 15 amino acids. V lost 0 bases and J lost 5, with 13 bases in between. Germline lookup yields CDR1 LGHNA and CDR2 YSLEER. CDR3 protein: CASSQDLGGGYGYTF. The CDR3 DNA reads TGCGCCAGCAGCCAAGATTTGGGGGGCGGGTATGGCTACACCTTC.

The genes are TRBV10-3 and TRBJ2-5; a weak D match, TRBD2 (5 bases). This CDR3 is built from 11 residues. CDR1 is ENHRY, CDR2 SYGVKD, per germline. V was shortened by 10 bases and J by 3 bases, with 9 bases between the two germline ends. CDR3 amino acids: CATKREETQYF. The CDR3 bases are TGTGCCACGAAGAGGGAAGAGACCCAGTACTTC.

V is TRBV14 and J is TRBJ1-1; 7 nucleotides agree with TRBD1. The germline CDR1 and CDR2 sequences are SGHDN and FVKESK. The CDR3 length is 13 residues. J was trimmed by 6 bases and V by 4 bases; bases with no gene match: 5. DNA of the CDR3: TGTGCCAGCAGCCTGAACAGGGGCGCTGAAGCTTTCTTT. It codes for CASSLNRGAEAFF.

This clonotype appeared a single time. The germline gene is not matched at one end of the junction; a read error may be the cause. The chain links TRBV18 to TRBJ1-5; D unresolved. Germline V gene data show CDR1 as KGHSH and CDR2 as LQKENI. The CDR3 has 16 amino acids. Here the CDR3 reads CASSQLRLMSNQLQHF. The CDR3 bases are TGTGCCAGCTCCCAACTAAGGCTGATGAGCAATCAGCTCCAGCATTTT.

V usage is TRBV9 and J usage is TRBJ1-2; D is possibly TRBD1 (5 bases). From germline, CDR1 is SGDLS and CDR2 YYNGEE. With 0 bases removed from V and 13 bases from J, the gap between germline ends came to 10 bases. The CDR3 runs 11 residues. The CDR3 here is CASSVATAFTF. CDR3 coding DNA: TGTGCCAGCAGCGTAGCGACAGCCTTCACCTTC.

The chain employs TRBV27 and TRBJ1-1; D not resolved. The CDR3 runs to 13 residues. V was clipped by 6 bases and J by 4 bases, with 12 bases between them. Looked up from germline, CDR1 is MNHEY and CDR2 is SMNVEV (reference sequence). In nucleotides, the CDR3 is TGTGCCAGCAGGGTGGTGGGCGGCACTGAAGCTTTCTTT. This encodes CASRVVGGTEAFF.

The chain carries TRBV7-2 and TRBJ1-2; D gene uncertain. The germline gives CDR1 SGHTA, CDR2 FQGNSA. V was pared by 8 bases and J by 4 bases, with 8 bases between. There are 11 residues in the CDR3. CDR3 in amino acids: CASFVGYGYTF. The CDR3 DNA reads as TGTGCCAGCTTTGTGGGCTATGGCTACACCTTC.

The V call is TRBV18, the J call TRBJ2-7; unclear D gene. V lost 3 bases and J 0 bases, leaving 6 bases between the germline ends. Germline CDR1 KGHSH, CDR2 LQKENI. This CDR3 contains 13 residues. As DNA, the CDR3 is TGTGCCAGCTCACCGCCAAACTCCTACGAGCAGTACTTC. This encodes CASSPPNSYEQYF.

The CDR3 loop reads CASSSLGGTFSEQFF. The CDR3 DNA sequence: TGCGCCAGCAGCTCACTTGGGGGGACCTTCTCTGAGCAGTTCTTC. The chain couples TRBV5-1 to TRBJ2-1; possibly TRBD2 for D (6 bases). The CDR3 sequence is 15 residues long. CDR1 and CDR2 (germline): SGHRS, YFSETQ. V lost 3 bases, J lost 9 bases, and 19 bases lay in between.

The CDR3: CASSQVQGVGEQYF. The CDR3 coding sequence is TGTGCCAGCAGCCAAGTACAGGGGGTTGGTGAGCAGTACTTC. This chain links TRBV3-1 with TRBJ2-7; 8 bases agree with TRBD1. In germline, CDR1 is LGHDT, CDR2 YNNKEL (reference sequence). This CDR3 has 14 amino acids. J gave up 7 bases and V 1 base, and 6 bases lay outside the gene matches.

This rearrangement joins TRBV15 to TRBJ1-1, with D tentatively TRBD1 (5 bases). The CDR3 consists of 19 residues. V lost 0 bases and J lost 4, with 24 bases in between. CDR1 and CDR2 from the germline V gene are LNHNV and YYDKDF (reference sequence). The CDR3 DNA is TGTGCCACCAGCAGAGAATCGCCGGGACGAACTTCTGGGGCCACTGAAGCTTTCTTT. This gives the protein CATSRESPGRTSGATEAFF.

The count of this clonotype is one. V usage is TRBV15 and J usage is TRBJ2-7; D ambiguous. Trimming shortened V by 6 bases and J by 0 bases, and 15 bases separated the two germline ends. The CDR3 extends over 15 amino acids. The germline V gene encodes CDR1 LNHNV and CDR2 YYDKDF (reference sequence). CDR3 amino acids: CATRDPGRSSYEQYF. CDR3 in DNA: TGTGCCACCAGGGACCCTGGACGGAGCTCCTACGAGCAGTACTTC.

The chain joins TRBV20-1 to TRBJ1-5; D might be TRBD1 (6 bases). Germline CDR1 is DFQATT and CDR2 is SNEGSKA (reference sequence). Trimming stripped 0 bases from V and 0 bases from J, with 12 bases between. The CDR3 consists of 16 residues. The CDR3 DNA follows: TGCAGTGCTAGAGATAGGCTGGGGGCTAGCAATCAGCCCCAGCATTTT. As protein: CSARDRLGASNQPQHF.

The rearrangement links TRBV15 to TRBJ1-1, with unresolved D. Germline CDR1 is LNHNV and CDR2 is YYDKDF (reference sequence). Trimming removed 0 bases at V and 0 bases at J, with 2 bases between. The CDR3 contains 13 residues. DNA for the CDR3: TGTGCCACCAGCAGAGAACTGAACACTGAAGCTTTCTTT. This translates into CATSRELNTEAFF.

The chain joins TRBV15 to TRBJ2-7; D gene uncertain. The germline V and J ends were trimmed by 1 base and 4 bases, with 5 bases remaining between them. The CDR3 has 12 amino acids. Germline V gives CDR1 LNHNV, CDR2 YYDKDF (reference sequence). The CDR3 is CATSRADYEQYF. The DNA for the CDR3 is TGTGCCACCAGCAGAGCGGATTACGAGCAGTACTTC. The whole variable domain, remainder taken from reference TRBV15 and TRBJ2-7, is DAMVIQNPRYQVTQFGKPVTLSCSQTLNHNVMYWYQQKSSQAPKLLFHYYDKDFNNEADTPDNFQSRRPNTSFCFLDIRSPGLGDTAMYLCATSRADYEQYFGPGTRLTVT.

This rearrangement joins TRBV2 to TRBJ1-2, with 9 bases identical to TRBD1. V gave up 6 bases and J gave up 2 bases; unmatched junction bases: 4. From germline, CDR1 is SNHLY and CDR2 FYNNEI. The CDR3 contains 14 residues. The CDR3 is CASSWGTGNYGYTF. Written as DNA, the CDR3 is TGTGCCAGCAGCTGGGGGACAGGGAACTATGGCTACACCTTC. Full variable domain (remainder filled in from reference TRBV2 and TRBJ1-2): EPEVTQTPSHQVTQMGQEVILRCVPISNHLYFYWYRQILGQKVEFLVSFYNNEISEKSEIFDDQFSVERPDGSNFTLKIRSTKLEDSAMYFCASSWGTGNYGYTFGSGTRLTVV.

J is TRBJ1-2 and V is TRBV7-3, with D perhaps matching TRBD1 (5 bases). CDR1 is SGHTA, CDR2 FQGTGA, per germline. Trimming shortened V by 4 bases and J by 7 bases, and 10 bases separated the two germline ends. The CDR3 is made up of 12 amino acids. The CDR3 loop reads CASSYPGGGYTF. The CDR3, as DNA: TGTGCCAGCAGCTATCCGGGGGGTGGCTACACCTTC.

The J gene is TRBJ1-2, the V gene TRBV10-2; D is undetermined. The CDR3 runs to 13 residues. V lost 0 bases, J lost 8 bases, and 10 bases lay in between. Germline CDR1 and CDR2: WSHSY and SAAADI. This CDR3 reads CASSESDGRGYTF. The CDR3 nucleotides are TGCGCCAGCAGTGAGTCGGACGGCAGAGGCTACACCTTC.

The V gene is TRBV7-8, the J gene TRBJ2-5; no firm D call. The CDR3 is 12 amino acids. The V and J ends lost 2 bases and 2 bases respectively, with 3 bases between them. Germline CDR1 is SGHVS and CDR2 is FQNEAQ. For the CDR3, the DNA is TGTGCCAGCAGCTTAACACAAGAGACCCAGTACTTC. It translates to CASSLTQETQYF.

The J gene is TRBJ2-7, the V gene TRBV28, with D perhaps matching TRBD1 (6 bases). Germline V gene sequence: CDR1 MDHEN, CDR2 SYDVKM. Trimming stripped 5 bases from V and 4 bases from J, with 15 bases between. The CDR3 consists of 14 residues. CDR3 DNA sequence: TGTGCCAGCAGTCCACGGACAGATGTGTACGAGCAGTACTTC. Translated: CASSPRTDVYEQYF.

The CDR3 reads CASSLGTRANEKLFF. The CDR3 region has the DNA TGTGCCAGCAGTTTAGGTACGAGGGCTAATGAAAAACTGTTTTTT. V is TRBV27 and J is TRBJ1-4; D is uncertain. Per the germline V gene, CDR1 is MNHEY and CDR2 is SMNVEV (reference sequence). The CDR3 runs to 15 residues. With 2 bases removed from V and 3 bases from J, the gap between germline ends came to 10 bases.

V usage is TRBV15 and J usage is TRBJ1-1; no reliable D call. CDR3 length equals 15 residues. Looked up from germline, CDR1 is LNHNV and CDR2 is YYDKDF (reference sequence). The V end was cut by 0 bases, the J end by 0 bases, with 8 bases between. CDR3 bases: TGTGCCACCAGCAGAGATCCAGGTCTGAACACTGAAGCTTTCTTT. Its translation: CATSRDPGLNTEAFF.

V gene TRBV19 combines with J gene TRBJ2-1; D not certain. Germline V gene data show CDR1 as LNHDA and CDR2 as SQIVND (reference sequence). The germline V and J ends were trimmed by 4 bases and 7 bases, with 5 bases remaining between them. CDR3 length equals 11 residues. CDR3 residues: CASSTLNEQFF. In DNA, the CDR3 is TGTGCCAGTAGTACCCTAAATGAGCAGTTCTTC.

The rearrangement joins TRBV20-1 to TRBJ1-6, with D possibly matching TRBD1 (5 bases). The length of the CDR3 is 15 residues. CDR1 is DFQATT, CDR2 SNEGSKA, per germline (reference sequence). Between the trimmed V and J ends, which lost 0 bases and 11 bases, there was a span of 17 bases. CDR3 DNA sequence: TGCAGTGCTAGAGAGGGGGAAGAAGTCCGGGCACCCCTCCACTTT. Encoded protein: CSAREGEEVRAPLHF.

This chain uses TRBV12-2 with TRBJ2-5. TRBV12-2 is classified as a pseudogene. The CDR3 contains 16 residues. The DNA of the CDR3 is TGTGCAAGTCGCTCCCCAAAGGATGGGTTCGGGGAGACCCAGTACTTC. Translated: CASRSPKDGFGETQYF.

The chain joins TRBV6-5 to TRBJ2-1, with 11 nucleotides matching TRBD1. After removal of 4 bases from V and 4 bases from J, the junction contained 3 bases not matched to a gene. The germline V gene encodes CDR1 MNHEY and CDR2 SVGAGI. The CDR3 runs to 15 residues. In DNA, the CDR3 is TGTGCCAGCAGTTGGACAGGGGGCGAATACAATGAGCAGTTCTTC. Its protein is CASSWTGGEYNEQFF.

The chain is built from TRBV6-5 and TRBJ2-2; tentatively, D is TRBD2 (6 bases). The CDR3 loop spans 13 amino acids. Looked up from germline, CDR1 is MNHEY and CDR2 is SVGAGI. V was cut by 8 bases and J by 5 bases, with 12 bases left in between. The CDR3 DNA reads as TGTGCCAGCTCGGGGACTGCAACCGGGGAGCTGTTTTTT. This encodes CASSGTATGELFF.

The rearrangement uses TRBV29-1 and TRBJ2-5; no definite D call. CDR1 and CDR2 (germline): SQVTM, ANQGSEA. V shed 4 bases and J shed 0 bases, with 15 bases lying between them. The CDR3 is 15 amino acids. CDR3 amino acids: CSVADPTLYQETQYF. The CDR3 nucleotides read TGCAGCGTTGCGGACCCTACACTGTACCAAGAGACCCAGTACTTC.